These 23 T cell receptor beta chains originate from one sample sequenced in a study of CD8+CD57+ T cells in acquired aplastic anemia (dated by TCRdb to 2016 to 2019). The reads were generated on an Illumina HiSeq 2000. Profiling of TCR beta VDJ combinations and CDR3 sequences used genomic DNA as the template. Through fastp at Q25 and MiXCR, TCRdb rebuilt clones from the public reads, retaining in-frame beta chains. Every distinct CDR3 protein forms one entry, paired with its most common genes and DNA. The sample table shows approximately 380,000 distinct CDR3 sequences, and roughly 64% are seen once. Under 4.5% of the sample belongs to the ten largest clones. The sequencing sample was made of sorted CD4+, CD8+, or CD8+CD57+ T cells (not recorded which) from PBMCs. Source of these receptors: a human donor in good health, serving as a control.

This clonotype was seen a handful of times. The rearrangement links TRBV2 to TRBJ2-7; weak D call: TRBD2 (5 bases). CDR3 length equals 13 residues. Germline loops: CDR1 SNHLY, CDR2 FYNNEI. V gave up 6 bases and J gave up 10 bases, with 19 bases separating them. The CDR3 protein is CASSFPGKNAQYF. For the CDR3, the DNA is TGTGCCAGCAGCTTCCCGGGAAAAAATGCACAGTACTTC.

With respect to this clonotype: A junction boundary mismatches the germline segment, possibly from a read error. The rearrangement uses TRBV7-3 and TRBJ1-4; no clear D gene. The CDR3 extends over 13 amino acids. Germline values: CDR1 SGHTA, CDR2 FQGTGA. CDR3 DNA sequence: TGTGCCAGCAGCTCAGCCGGATGGGAAAAAGTGTTTTTT. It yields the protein CASSSAGWEKVFF.

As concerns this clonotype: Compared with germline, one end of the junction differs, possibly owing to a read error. The CDR3 region is CASNDRGVCMTTHF. CDR3 sequence (DNA): TGTGCCAGCAACGACAGGGGGGTGTGTATGACCACACACTTC. The chain is built from TRBV9 and TRBJ2-5; TRBD1 aligns across 9 bases. The germline gives CDR1 SGDLS, CDR2 YYNGEE. There are 14 residues in the CDR3.

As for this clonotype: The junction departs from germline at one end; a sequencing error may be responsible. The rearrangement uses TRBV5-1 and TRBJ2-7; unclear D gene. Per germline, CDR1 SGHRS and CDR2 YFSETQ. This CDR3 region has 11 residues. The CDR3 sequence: CASSLDLGSDF. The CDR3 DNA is TGCGCCAGCAGCTTGGATCTGGGTTCTGACTTC.

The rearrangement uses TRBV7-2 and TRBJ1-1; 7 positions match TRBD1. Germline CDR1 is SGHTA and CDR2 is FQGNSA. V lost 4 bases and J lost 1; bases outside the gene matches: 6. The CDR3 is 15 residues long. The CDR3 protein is CASSSGGPRNTEAFF. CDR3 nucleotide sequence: TGTGCCAGCAGCTCAGGGGGACCAAGGAACACTGAAGCTTTCTTT.

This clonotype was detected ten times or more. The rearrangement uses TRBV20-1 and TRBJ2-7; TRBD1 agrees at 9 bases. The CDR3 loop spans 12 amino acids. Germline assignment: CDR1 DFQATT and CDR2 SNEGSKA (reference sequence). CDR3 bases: TGCAGCGTTGGGGACAGGGTTGGCGAGCAGTACTTC. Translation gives CSVGDRVGEQYF.

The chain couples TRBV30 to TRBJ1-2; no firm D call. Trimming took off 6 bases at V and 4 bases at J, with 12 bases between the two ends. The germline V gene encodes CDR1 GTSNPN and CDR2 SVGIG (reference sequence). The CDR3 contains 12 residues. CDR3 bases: TGTGCCTGCGATGGCAAGGGCTATGGCTACACCTTC. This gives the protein CACDGKGYGYTF.

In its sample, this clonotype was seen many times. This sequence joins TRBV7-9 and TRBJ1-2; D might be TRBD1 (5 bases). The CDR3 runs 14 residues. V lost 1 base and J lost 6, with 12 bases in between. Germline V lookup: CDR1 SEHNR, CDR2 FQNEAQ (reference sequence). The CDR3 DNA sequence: TGTGCCAGCAGCTTAGGGGCAGGGAATGATGGCTACACCTTC. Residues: CASSLGAGNDGYTF. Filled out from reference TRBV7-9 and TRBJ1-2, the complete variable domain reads DTGVSQNPRHKITKRGQNVTFRCDPISEHNRLYWYRQTLGQGPEFLTYFQNEAQLEKSRLLSDRFSAERPKGSFSTLEIQRTEQGDSAMYLCASSLGAGNDGYTFGSGTRLTVV.

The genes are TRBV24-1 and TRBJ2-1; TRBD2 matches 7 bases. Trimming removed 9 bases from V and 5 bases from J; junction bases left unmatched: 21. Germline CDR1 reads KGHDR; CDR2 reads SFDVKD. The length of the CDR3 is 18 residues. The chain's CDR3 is CATESGIGAVAGDNEQFF. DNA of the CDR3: TGTGCCACCGAAAGCGGGATTGGTGCGGTAGCGGGTGACAATGAGCAGTTCTTC.

The CDR3 spells CASSYWDLSGNTIYF. For the CDR3, the DNA is TGTGCCAGCAGCTACTGGGACCTCTCTGGAAACACCATATATTTT. The chain couples TRBV7-2 to TRBJ1-3; maybe TRBD1 (5 bases). Germline assignment: CDR1 SGHTA and CDR2 FQGNSA. V shed 4 bases and J shed 0 bases, with 10 bases lying between them. The CDR3 extends over 15 amino acids.

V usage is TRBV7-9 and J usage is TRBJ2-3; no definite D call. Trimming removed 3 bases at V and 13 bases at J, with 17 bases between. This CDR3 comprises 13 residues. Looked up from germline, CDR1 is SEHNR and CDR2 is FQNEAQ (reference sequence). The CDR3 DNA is TGTGCCAGCAGCTTCGCCGGCGGCGATAAGAAGTATTTT. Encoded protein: CASSFAGGDKKYF.

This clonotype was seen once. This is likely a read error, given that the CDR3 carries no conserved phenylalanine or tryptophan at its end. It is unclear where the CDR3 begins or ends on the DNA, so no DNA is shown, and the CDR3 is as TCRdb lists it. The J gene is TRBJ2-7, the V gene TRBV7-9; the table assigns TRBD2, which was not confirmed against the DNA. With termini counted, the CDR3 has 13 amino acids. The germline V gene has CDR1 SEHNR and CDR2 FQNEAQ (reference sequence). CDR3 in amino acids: CASSLILTSGGAD.

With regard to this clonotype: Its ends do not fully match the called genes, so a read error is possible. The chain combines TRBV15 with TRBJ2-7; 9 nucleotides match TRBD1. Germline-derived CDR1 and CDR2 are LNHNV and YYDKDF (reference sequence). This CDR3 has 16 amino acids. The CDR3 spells CASSRGTGQGYYEQYF. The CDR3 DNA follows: TGTGCCAGCAGCAGAGGGACGGGACAGGGTTACTACGAGCAGTACTTC.

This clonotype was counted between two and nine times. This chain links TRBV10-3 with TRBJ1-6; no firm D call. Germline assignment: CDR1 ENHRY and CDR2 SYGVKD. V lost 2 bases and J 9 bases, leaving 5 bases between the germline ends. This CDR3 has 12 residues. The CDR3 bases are TGTGCCATCAGTGAGGCCGGTTCACCCCTCCACTTT. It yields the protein CAISEAGSPLHF.

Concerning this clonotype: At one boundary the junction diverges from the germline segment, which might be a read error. CDR3 bases: TGCAGCGCTAGTACAGGGCTACAGCCCCAGTATTTT. Translated, it gives CSASTGLQPQYF. The chain couples TRBV20-1 to TRBJ1-5; a weak D match, TRBD1 (6 bases). The DNA matches TRBJ2-3 better at its end, which makes the J call doubtful. Germline V gene sequence: CDR1 DFQATT, CDR2 SNEGSKA (reference sequence). This CDR3 is built from 12 residues.

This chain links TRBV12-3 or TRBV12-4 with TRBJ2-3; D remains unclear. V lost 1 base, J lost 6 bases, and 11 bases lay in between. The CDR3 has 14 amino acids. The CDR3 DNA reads TGTGCCAGCAGTTTAGATCCCGAGTTGGATACGCAGTATTTT. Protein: CASSLDPELDTQYF.

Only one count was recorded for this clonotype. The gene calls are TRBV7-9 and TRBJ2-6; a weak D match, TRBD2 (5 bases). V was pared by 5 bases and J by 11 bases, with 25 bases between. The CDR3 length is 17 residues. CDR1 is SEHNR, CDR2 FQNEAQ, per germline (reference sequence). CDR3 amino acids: CASSPPLGVSKEYVLTF. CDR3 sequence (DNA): TGTGCCAGCAGCCCACCACTGGGAGTCTCCAAGGAGTACGTCCTGACTTTC.

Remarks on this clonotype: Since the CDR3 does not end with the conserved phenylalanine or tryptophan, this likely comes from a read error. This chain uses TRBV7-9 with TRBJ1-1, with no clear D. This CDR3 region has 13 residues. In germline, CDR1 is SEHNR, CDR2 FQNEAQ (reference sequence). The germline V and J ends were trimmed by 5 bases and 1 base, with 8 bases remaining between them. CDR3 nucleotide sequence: TGTGCCAGCAGCGCCAAAGGGAACACTGAAGCTTTCATT. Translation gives CASSAKGNTEAFI.

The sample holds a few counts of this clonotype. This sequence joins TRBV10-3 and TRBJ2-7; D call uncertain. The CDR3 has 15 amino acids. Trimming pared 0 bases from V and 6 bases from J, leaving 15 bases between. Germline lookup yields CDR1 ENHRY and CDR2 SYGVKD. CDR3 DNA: TGTGCCATCAGTGAGTCCTTTAAGGTTGTAAGCGAGCAGTACTTC. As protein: CAISESFKVVSEQYF.

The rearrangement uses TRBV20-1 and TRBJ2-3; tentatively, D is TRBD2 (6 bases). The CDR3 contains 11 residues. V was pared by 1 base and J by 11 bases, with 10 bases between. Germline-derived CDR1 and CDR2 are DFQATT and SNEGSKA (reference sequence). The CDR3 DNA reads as TGCAGTGCTAGAGTAGTCGGGGGGCAGTATTTT. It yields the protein CSARVVGGQYF.

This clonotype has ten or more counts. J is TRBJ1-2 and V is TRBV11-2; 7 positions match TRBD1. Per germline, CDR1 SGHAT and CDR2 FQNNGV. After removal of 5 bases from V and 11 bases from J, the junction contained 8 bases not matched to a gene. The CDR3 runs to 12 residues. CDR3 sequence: CASSPGGLGYTF. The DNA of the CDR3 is TGTGCCAGCAGCCCAGGGGGTTTAGGATACACCTTC.

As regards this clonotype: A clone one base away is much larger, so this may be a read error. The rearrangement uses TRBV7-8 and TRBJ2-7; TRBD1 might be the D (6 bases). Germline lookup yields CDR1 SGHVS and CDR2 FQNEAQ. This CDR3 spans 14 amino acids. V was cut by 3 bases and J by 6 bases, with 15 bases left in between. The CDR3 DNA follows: TGTGCCAGCAGCTTCAGGGGACCGGTCGGCGAGCAGTACTTC. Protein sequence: CASSFRGPVGEQYF.

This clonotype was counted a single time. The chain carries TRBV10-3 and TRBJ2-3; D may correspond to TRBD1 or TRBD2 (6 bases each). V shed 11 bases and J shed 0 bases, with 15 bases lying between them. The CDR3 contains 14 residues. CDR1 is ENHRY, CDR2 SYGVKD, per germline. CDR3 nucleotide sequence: TGTGCCGTCCAAGGGGGGATGAGCACAGATACGCAGTATTTT. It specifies CAVQGGMSTDTQYF.